These T cell receptor beta chains were read from a single sample in a study of cytomegalovirus exposure and HLA in healthy donors. Libraries were prepared by immunoSEQ multiplex PCR; TCRdb keeps only in-frame clonotypes and omits some of them. The data show a few hundred thousand clones, about 86% seen once. Sequencing input: PBMCs. These TCRs come from a woman aged 18-35 years in good health and CMV-seronegative. CDR3s include the opening cysteine and the closing phenylalanine or tryptophan. Fields, in order: J gene, D gene, clone size, V gene, CDR3 length, CDR3 DNA, CDR3 protein. D genes are given only for firm matches. Some rows mark clone size as missing; the rest say once, few, many or name a class of expanded clone.

>TRBJ2-1|TRBD1|NA|TRBV5-1|17
TGCGCCAGCAGCTTGGCCCTAACTACAGGGGTGGATAATGAGCAGTTCTTC
CASSLALTTGVDNEQFF
>TRBJ2-7|NA|NA|TRBV19|15
TGTGCCAGTACTCCCACCCGGGGGACTCGGGGGGAGCAGTACTTC
CASTPTRGTRGEQYF
>TRBJ1-1|NA|NA|TRBV9|16
TGTGCCAGCAGCGTAGAAGCGGGGCCCGTTAGTCCTGAAGCTTTCTTT
CASSVEAGPVSPEAFF
>TRBJ2-6|NA|NA|TRBV6-4|15
TGTGCCAGCAGTGTAGGAGGGGAAGGGGCCAACGTCCTGACTTTC
CASSVGGEGANVLTF
>TRBJ2-7|NA|NA|TRBV6-5|14
TGTGCCAGCAGGTGGTCTCGAGGGACCTACGAGCAGTACTTC
CASRWSRGTYEQYF
>TRBJ2-7|TRBD1|NA|TRBV19|14
TGTGCCAGTAGTAGCCACAGGGGGCTATACGAGCAGTACTTC
CASSSHRGLYEQYF
>TRBJ1-1|TRBD1|NA|TRBV5-4|15
TGTGCCAGCAGCCAAGGACAGGGCCCGAACACTGAAGCTTTCTTT
CASSQGQGPNTEAFF
>TRBJ2-1|TRBD2|few|TRBV7-6|15
TGTGCCAGCAGCTTAGGGGCAGCGGGAGGGAGTGAGCAGTTCTTC
CASSLGAAGGSEQFF
>TRBJ1-1|NA|NA|TRBV27|13
TGTGCCAGCAGTTTAGGGGCGAACACTGAAGCTTTCTTT
CASSLGANTEAFF
>TRBJ1-2|NA|NA|TRBV7-2|15
TGTGCCAGCAGCTTGGGGCAGGGGATAATAGGGGGCTACACCTTC
CASSLGQGIIGGYTF
>TRBJ2-5|NA|NA|TRBV30|16
TGTGCCTGGAGTGTAGACACGTCCCGTAGGGGAGAGACCCAGTACTTC
CAWSVDTSRRGETQYF
>TRBJ2-5|NA|NA|TRBV5-1|15
TGCGCCAGCAGCTTGGAGTTCCGGGGTCAAGAGACCCAGTACTTC
CASSLEFRGQETQYF
>TRBJ2-2|NA|NA|TRBV7-6|15
TGTGCCAGCAGCTTAGGTAGCGTTGTCGCCGGGGAGCTGTTTTTT
CASSLGSVVAGELFF
>TRBJ2-7|NA|NA|TRBV5-4|14
TGTGCCAGCAGCTACTATAACACAGGGTCCGGGCAGTACTTC
CASSYYNTGSGQYF
>TRBJ1-3|NA|NA|TRBV4-1|17
TGCGCCAGCAGCCAAGATGGGGTCTCAGGGTACGGAAACACCATATATTTT
CASSQDGVSGYGNTIYF
>TRBJ1-3|NA|NA|TRBV6-1|14
TGTGCCAGCAGTGAATCCAGCTCTGGAAACACCATATATTTT
CASSESSSGNTIYF
>TRBJ1-2|TRBD1|NA|TRBV7-3|15
TGTGCCAGCAGCTCCACTGTCGACAGGGACTATGGCTACACCTTC
CASSSTVDRDYGYTF
>TRBJ1-6|NA|NA|TRBV30|15
TGTGCCTGGAGTCCCAGGATAAGGTATAATTCACCCCTCCACTTT
CAWSPRIRYNSPLHF
>TRBJ2-1|NA|NA|TRBV19|17
TGTGCCAGTAGTATAGGCGGAAGGGGCGTCGCCTACAATGAGCAGTTCTTC
CASSIGGRGVAYNEQFF
>TRBJ1-1|NA|NA|TRBV5-1|14
TGCGCCAGCAGCCGGGACACCCTGAACACTGAAGCTTTCTTT
CASSRDTLNTEAFF
>TRBJ2-2|NA|NA|TRBV6-6|16
TGTGCCAGCAGCTACGGGCCTTTGGGGAACACCGGGGAGCTGTTTTTT
CASSYGPLGNTGELFF
>TRBJ1-2|NA|NA|TRBV13|13
TGTGCCAGCAGCTTAGGCGGGGAAGATGGCTACACCTTC
CASSLGGEDGYTF
>TRBJ1-4|NA|NA|TRBV5-1|15
TGCGCCAGCAGCCTAAGTGGACAGAGGCATGAAAAACTGTTTTTT
CASSLSGQRHEKLFF
>TRBJ2-7|TRBD2|NA|TRBV30|17
TGTGCCTGGAGTGTATCCCGGACTAGCGGGGGGGATTACGAGCAGTACTTC
CAWSVSRTSGGDYEQYF
>TRBJ1-1|TRBD1|NA|TRBV7-6|13
TGTGCCAGCAGCAGACAGGGGCCCACTGAAGCTTTCTTT
CASSRQGPTEAFF
>TRBJ2-2|NA|once|TRBV4-3|17
TGCGCCAGCAGCCCCAGGGCAGGGAATATCGACACCGGGGAGCTGTTTTTT
CASSPRAGNIDTGELFF
>TRBJ2-2|NA|NA|TRBV9|15
TGTGCCAGCAGCGTTAGGGGCTCGAACACCGGGGAGCTGTTTTTT
CASSVRGSNTGELFF
>TRBJ2-7|TRBD2|NA|TRBV5-4|15
TGTGCCAGCAGCTTGCAAGCGGGAGCCTCCTACGAGCAGTACTTC
CASSLQAGASYEQYF
>TRBJ2-3|TRBD2|NA|TRBV27|15
TGTGCCAGCAGTTTCGAGCGGGGGGGCACAGATACGCAGTATTTT
CASSFERGGTDTQYF
>TRBJ2-7|NA|NA|TRBV6-5|15
TGTGCCAGCAGTTACTCGACAACTCATGCCTACGAGCAGTACTTC
CASSYSTTHAYEQYF
>TRBJ2-4|TRBD2|NA|TRBV2|16
TGTGCCAGCAGTGAAGCGCTAGCGGGGGAGGGGCACATTCAGTACTTC
CASSEALAGEGHIQYF
>TRBJ2-5|NA|NA|TRBV4-1|15
TGCGCCAGCAGCCAAGATCCAGGATATCAAGAGACCCAGTACTTC
CASSQDPGYQETQYF
>TRBJ1-5|NA|NA|TRBV6-5|15
TGTGCCAGCAGTTCTACAGGTCGCCCCTGGCAGCCCCAGCATTTT
CASSSTGRPWQPQHF
>TRBJ1-6|NA|NA|TRBV7-4|11
TGTGCCAGCAGCCCCCCCGGTGTCCTCCACTTT
CASSPPGVLHF
>TRBJ2-3|NA|NA|TRBV7-9|12
TGTGCCAGCAGCTCTACTCCAGATACGCAGTATTTT
CASSSTPDTQYF
>TRBJ1-6|NA|few|TRBV2|14
TGTGCCAGCAGTGAGCGGGCGGGGAATTCACCCCTCCACTTT
CASSERAGNSPLHF
>TRBJ1-2|NA|NA|TRBV6-5|14
TGTGCCAGCAGTACAGGGCAAGGTAGCTATGGCTACACCTTC
CASSTGQGSYGYTF
>TRBJ1-5|NA|NA|TRBV2|14
TGTGCCAGCAGTGAAGCTAGTAGCAATCAGCCCCAGCATTTT
CASSEASSNQPQHF
>TRBJ2-5|NA|NA|TRBV6-5|14
TGTGCCAGCAGCAAAGACAGGGGAGGGGAGACCCAGTACTTC
CASSKDRGGETQYF
>TRBJ2-2|TRBD1|NA|TRBV4-3|15
TGCGCCAGCAGCCAAGCGGTAACAGGGGCCGGGGAGCTGTTTTTT
CASSQAVTGAGELFF
>TRBJ1-2|NA|NA|TRBV28|12
TGTGCCAGCAGCCCGGAGGGGTATGGCTACACCTTC
CASSPEGYGYTF
>TRBJ2-7|TRBD2|once|TRBV4-1|18
TGCGCCAGCAGCCAAGAAGTGGGACTAGCGGGGGGGCGGAACGAGCAGTACTTC
CASSQEVGLAGGRNEQYF
>TRBJ1-1|TRBD1|many|TRBV28|14
TGTGCCAGCAGCCGACAAACAGGGGGGCGAGAAGCTTTCTTT
CASSRQTGGREAFF
>TRBJ2-3|NA|NA|TRBV30|14
TGTGCCTGGAGTGTAAGCAGGGGCACAGATACGCAGTATTTT
CAWSVSRGTDTQYF
>TRBJ2-7|TRBD2|NA|TRBV30|15
TGTGCCAGAAGGAAAACAGGCCTAGCGGGCTACGAGCAGTACTTC
CARRKTGLAGYEQYF
>TRBJ1-1|NA|few|TRBV6-1|11
TGTGCCAGCAACAGGGTCGCTGAAGCTTTCTTT
CASNRVAEAFF